This T cell receptor beta chain originates from a study of regulatory T cells in long-lasting Graves disease. Background on the study: Graves' patients, newly diagnosed, had taken antithyroid drugs under 3 months. Study outcomes and limitations: Persistent disease preferred TRBV28, TRBJ1-2 and TRBJ2-5; new disease, TRBV20-1 and TRBJ2-1.

Concerning this clonotype: The antigen is undetermined.

Time point: newly diagnosed GD, antithyroid drugs for less than 3 months. Construction of the TCR library relied on RNA isolated from PBMCs. Roughly 10-milliliter peripheral blood samples went into EDTA tubes. TCR beta libraries were built with iRepertoire HTBI primers and Arm-PCR of CDR3 regions. TCRdb itself ran the multiplex PCR reads through MiXCR, one entry per CDR3 protein. The sample shows hundreds of thousands of distinct CDR3 sequences, around 15% of them seen only once. CDR3 length: 15 residues. Germline V gene lookup returns CDR1 SGHKS and CDR2 YYEKEE (reference sequence). J gave up 2 bases and V 3 bases, and 6 bases lay outside the gene matches. This sample also appeared in a second study, on T cells in Graves' hyperthyroidism and ophthalmopathy. Per that paper: RT-PCR in the first round (using the HTBI primer set) targeted the TCR CDR3.

This chain connects TRBV5-5 to TRBJ2-7; TRBD2 matches 9 bases. Sequenced here: peripheral blood mononuclear cells (PBMCs), sampled at new diagnosis, from a patient treated with antithyroid drugs. The sequence came from a woman in her thirties with Graves disease. The CDR3 region is CASSSIAGAAYEQYF. Here the CDR3 DNA reads TGTGCCAGCAGCTCCATAGCGGGAGCGGCCTACGAGCAGTACTTC.